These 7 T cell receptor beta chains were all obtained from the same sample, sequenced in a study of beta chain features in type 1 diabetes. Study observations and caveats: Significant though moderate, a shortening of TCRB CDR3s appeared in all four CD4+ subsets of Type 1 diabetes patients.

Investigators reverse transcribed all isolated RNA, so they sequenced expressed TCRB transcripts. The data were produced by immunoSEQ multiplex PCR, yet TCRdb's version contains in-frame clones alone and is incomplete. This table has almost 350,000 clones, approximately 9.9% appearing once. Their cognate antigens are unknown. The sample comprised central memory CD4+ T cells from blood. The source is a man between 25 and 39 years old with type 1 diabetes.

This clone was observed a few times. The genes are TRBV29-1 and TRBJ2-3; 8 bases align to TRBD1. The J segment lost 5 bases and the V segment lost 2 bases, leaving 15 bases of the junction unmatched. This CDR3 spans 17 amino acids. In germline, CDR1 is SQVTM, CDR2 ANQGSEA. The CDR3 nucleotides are TGCAGCGTTGAATCCTCCTTTCGCCAGGGGGCTTTAGATACGCAGTATTTT. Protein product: CSVESSFRQGALDTQYF.

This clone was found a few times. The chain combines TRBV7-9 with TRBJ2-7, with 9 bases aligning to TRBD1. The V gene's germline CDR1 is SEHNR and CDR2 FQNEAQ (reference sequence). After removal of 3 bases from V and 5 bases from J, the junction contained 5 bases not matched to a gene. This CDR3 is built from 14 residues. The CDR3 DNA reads TGTGCCAGCAGCTTCGGGGACAGGGTCAACGAGCAGTACTTC. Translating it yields CASSFGDRVNEQYF.

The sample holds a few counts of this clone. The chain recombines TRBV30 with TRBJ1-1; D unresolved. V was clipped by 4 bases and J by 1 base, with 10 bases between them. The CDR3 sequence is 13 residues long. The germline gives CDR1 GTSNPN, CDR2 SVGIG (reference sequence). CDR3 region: CAWTEQANTEAFF. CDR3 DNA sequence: TGTGCCTGGACCGAACAAGCGAACACTGAAGCTTTCTTT.

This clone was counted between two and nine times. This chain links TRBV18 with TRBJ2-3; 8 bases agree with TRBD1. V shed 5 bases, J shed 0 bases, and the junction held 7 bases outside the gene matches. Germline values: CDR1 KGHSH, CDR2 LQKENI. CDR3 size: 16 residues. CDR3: CASSSRQGSSTDTQYF. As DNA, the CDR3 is TGTGCCAGCTCATCTCGACAGGGGAGTAGCACAGATACGCAGTATTTT.

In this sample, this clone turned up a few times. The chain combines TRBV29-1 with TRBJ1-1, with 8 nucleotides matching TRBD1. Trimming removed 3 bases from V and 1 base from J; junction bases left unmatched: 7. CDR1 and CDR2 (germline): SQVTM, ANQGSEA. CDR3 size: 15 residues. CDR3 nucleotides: TGCAGCGTTGAGGGGTCAGGGGGCGCGAACACTGAAGCTTTCTTT. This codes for CSVEGSGGANTEAFF.

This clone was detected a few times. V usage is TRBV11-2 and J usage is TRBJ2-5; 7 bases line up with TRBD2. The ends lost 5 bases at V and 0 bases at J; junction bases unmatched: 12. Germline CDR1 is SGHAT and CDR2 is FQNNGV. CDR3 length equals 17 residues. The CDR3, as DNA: TGTGCCAGCAGCATAAATCCTAGCGGTTTGTACCAAGAGACCCAGTACTTC. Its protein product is CASSINPSGLYQETQYF.

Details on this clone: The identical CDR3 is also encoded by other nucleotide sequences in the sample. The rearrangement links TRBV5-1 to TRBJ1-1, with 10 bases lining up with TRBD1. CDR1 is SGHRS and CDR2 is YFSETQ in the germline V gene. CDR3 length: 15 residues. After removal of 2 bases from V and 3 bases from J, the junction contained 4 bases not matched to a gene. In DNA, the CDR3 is TGCGCCAGCAGCTTAACAGGGACAGGGGACACTGAAGCTTTCTTT. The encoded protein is CASSLTGTGDTEAFF.